One and the same sample provided the 10 T cell receptor beta chains below, sequenced in a study of T cells in Graves' hyperthyroidism and ophthalmopathy. What was amplified from RNA transcripts were TCR beta CDR3 regions. With the HTBI primer set, the TCR CDR3 went through a first round of RT-PCR. TCRdb called the multiplex PCR reads again in MiXCR, with one record for every CDR3 protein. This table has hundreds of thousands of distinct CDR3 sequences, about 45% appearing once. The sample comprised peripheral blood or thyroid tissue (not recorded which). These receptor sequences come from a woman aged 18-30 years with Graves' hyperthyroidism.

The V gene is TRBV19, the J gene TRBJ1-5, with a possible D match to TRBD1 (5 bases). Between the trimmed V and J ends, which lost 7 bases and 4 bases, there was a span of 14 bases. From germline, CDR1 is LNHDA and CDR2 SQIVND (reference sequence). This CDR3 is built from 14 residues. CDR3 sequence: CASTIGAENQPQHF. CDR3 in DNA: TGTGCCAGTACCATCGGGGCAGAGAATCAGCCCCAGCATTTT.

The chain recombines TRBV10-3 with TRBJ1-5, with D possibly matching TRBD1 (6 bases). Germline V CDR1 and CDR2: ENHRY, SYGVKD. The CDR3 consists of 14 residues. The V and J ends lost 1 base and 6 bases respectively, with 10 bases between them. The CDR3 nucleotides are TGTGCCATCAGTGAGTTTGGCAGGGGTCAGCCCCAGCATTTT. Translation: CAISEFGRGQPQHF.

The chain combines TRBV7-2 with TRBJ1-2; 9 bases are shared with TRBD1. This CDR3 is 19 amino acids long. V shed 2 bases, J shed 0 bases, and the junction held 13 bases outside the gene matches. Germline V lookup: CDR1 SGHTA, CDR2 FQGNSA. CDR3 sequence reads: CASSLSRRDRDLANYGYTF. Here the CDR3 DNA reads TGTGCCAGCAGCTTATCCCGTCGGGACAGGGATTTGGCTAACTATGGCTACACCTTC.

Only a few counts were recorded for this clonotype. The chain uses TRBV11-1 and TRBJ1-1, with D uncertain. Per the germline V gene, CDR1 is SGHAT and CDR2 is FQDESV (reference sequence). V gave up 5 bases and J gave up 0 bases, with 7 bases separating them. There are 13 residues in the CDR3. CDR3 protein: CASSQEMNTEAFF. CDR3 nucleotide sequence: TGTGCCAGCAGCCAAGAGATGAACACTGAAGCTTTCTTT.

This clonotype has ten or more counts. J is TRBJ1-2 and V is TRBV29-1; D is unclear. This CDR3 is 11 amino acids long. CDR1 and CDR2 (germline): SQVTM, ANQGSEA. V shed 7 bases and J shed 2 bases, with 8 bases lying between them. The CDR3 sequence is CSATDNYGYTF. The CDR3 coding sequence is TGCAGCGCTACGGACAACTATGGCTACACCTTC. The full variable domain, in which reference TRBV29-1 and TRBJ1-2 provide the parts outside the CDR3, is SAVISQKPSRDICQRGTSLTIQCQVDSQVTMMFWYRQQPGQSLTLIATANQGSEATYESGFVIDKFPISRPNLTFSTLTVSNMSPEDSSIYLCSATDNYGYTFGSGTRLTVV.

This clonotype has ten or more counts. The rearrangement uses TRBV20-1 and TRBJ1-1; D ambiguous. Germline V gene sequence: CDR1 DFQATT, CDR2 SNEGSKA (reference sequence). This CDR3 is built from 14 residues. The V and J ends lost 0 bases and 5 bases respectively, with 13 bases between them. This chain's CDR3 is CSARESGPKTEAFF. Written as DNA, the CDR3 is TGCAGTGCTAGAGAATCAGGACCGAAAACTGAAGCTTTCTTT.

The table lists this clonotype with many counts. The J gene is TRBJ1-4, the V gene TRBV29-1; D gene uncertain. There are 13 residues in the CDR3. Trimming cost V 3 bases and J 7 bases, with 12 bases left between them. Germline V gives CDR1 SQVTM, CDR2 ANQGSEA. CDR3 amino acids: CSVDSKEGEKLFF. CDR3 DNA sequence: TGCAGCGTTGATTCTAAGGAAGGTGAAAAACTGTTTTTT.

This clonotype was seen a single time. V and J are TRBV20-1 and TRBJ2-7; maybe TRBD2 (7 bases). Trimming cost V 2 bases and J 4 bases, with 27 bases left between them. In germline, CDR1 is DFQATT, CDR2 SNEGSKA (reference sequence). The CDR3 spans 18 residues. The chain's CDR3 is CSARSRGSIGLGLYEQYF. CDR3 bases: TGCAGTGCTAGATCGAGGGGGTCCATCGGACTAGGTTTGTACGAGCAGTACTTC.

The rearrangement joins TRBV4-1 to TRBJ2-4; D remains unclear. The V end was cut by 0 bases, the J end by 10 bases, with 10 bases between. Per the germline V gene, CDR1 is MGHRA and CDR2 is YSYEKL. The CDR3 runs to 13 residues. As DNA, the CDR3 is TGCGCCAGCAGCCAAGATGGGGTAGCTATTCAGTACTTC. Its protein product is CASSQDGVAIQYF.

V gene TRBV2 combines with J gene TRBJ1-4; D possibly corresponds to TRBD1 (6 bases). There are 13 residues in the CDR3. The V gene lost 7 bases and the J gene lost 7 bases, with 13 bases spanning the gap. CDR1 and CDR2 from the germline V gene are SNHLY and FYNNEI. The CDR3, as DNA: TGTGCCAGCATACAGGGTGATGGTGAAAAACTGTTTTTT. This translates into CASIQGDGEKLFF.